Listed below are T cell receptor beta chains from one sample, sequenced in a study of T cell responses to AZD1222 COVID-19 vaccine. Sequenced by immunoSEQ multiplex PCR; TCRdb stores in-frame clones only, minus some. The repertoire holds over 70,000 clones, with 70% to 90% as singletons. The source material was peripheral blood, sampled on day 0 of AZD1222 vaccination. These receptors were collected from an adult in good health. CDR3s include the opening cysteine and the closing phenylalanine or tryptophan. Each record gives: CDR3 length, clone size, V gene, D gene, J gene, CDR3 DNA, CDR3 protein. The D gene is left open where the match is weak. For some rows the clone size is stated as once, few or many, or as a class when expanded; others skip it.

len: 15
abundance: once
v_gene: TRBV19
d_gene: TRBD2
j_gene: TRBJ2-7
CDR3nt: TGTGCCAGTAGTGTCACTAGCGGGAGAATGTACGAGCAGTACTTC
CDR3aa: CASSVTSGRMYEQYF

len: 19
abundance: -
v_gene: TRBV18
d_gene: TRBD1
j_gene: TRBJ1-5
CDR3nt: TGTGCCAGCTCACCGGCCCGATCCCGGACAGGGGGTTACAATCAGCCCCAGCATTTT
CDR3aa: CASSPARSRTGGYNQPQHF

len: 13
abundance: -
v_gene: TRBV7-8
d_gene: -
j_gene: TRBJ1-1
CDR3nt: TGTGCCAGCAGCTCCCTTCGGGGGACTGAAGCTTTCTTT
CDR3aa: CASSSLRGTEAFF

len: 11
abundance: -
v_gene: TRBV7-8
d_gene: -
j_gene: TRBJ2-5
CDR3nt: TGTGCCAGCAGCCGGACGGGGACCCAGTACTTC
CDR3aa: CASSRTGTQYF

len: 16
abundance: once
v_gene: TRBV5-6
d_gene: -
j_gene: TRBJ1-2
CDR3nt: TGTGCCAGCAGCTTGTATGGGGAACAACAACCCTATGGCTACACCTTC
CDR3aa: CASSLYGEQQPYGYTF

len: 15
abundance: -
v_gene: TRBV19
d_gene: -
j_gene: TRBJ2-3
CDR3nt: TGTGCCAGTAGGGGGACCGACACCTCCACAGATACGCAGTATTTT
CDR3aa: CASRGTDTSTDTQYF

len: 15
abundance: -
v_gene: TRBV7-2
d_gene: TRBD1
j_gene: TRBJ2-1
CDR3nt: TGTGCCAGCACACTGACAGGGGCGGCCTACAATGAGCAGTTCTTC
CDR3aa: CASTLTGAAYNEQFF

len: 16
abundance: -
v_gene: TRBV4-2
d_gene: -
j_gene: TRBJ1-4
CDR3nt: TGTGCCAGCAGCCAAGCTACCGGTGCAACTAATGAAAAACTGTTTTTT
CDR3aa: CASSQATGATNEKLFF

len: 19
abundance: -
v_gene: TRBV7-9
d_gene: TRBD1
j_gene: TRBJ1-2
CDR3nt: TGTGCCAGCAGCTACCGGGACAGTACTCGAATCCCGCAAAACTATGGCTACACCTTC
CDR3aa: CASSYRDSTRIPQNYGYTF

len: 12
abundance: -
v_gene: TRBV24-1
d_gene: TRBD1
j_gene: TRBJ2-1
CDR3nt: TGTGCCACCACGACAGGGAACAATGAGCAGTTCTTC
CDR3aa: CATTTGNNEQFF

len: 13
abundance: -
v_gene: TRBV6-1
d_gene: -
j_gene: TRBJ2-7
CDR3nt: TGTGCCAGCAGACTTCCCCCGGCGGGCGAGCAGTACTTC
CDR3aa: CASRLPPAGEQYF

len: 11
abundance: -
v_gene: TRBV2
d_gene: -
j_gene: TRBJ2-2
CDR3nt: TGTGCCAGCATTAACACCGGGGAGCTGTTTTTT
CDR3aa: CASINTGELFF

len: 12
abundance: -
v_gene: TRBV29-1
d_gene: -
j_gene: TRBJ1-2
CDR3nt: TGCAGCGTTTATGAAGGGGCGGGAGGCTACACCTTC
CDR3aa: CSVYEGAGGYTF

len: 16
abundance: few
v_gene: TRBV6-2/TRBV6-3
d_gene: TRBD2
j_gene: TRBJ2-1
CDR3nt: TGTGCCAGCAGTTACTCGACTAGCGGTACAGACAATGAGCAGTTCTTC
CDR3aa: CASSYSTSGTDNEQFF

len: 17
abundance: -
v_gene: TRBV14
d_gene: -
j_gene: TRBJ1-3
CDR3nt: TGTGCCAGCAGCCAAGAAGGTAGCAGTCTGTCCGGAAACACCATATATTTT
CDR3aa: CASSQEGSSLSGNTIYF

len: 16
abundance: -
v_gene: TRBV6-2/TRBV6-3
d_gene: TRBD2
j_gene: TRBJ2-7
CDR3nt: TGTGCCAGCAGTTACTCAAAGACTAGCGGATCCTACGAGCAGTACTTC
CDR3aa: CASSYSKTSGSYEQYF

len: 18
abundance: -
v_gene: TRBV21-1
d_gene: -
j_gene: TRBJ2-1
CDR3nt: TGTGCCAGCAGCCCGGATCAGCGGGCCACGAATAAAAACAATGAGCAGTTCTTC
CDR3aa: CASSPDQRATNKNNEQFF

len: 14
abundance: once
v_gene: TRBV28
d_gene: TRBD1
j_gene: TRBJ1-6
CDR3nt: TGTGCCAGCAGCAGACCGGGACAGGGGAGCAGCCTCCACTTT
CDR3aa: CASSRPGQGSSLHF

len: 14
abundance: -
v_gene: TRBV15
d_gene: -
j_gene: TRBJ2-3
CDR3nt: TGTGCCACCAGCAGGCAGGGGACCACAGATACGCAGTATTTT
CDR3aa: CATSRQGTTDTQYF

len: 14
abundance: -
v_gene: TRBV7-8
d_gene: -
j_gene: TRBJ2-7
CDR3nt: TGTGCCAGCAGCTTAGCCGGGACATCCTACGAGCAGTACTTC
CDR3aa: CASSLAGTSYEQYF

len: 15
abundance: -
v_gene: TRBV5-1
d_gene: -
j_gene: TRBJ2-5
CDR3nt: TGCGCCAGCAGCTTGCGTGGGAGAAACGAGGAGACCCAGTACTTC
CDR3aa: CASSLRGRNEETQYF

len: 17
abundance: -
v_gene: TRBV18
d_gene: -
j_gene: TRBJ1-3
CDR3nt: TGTGCCAGCTCACCACCCGGCAGGGGCTACTCTGGAAACACCATATATTTT
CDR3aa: CASSPPGRGYSGNTIYF

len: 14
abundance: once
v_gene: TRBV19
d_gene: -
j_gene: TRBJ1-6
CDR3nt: TGTGCCAGTAGTATCCGGGATTATAATTCACCCCTCCACTTT
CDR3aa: CASSIRDYNSPLHF

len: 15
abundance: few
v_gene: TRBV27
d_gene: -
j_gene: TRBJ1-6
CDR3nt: TGTGCCAGCAGTTCGTTCAGGGTGGGTAATTCACCCCTCCACTTT
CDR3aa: CASSSFRVGNSPLHF

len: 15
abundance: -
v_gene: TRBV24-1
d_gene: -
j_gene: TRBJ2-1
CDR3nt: TGTGCCACCAGTGATTGGGTAGTTGGAGGCAATGAGCAGTTCTTC
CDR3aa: CATSDWVVGGNEQFF

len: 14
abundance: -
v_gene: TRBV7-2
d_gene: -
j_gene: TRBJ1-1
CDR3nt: TGTGCCAGCAGCTTTTCTGTAGGGGGTACTGAAGCTTTCTTT
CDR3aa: CASSFSVGGTEAFF

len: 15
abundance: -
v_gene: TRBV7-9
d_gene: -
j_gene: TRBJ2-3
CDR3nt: TGTGCCAGCAGCTTAGGGCTAGCCCCCACAGATACGCAGTATTTT
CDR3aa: CASSLGLAPTDTQYF

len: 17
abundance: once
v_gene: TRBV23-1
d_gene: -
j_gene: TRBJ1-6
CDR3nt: TGCGCCAGCAGTCAATCCCTCAGGGGACGTGGCAATTCACCCCTCCACTTT
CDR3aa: CASSQSLRGRGNSPLHF

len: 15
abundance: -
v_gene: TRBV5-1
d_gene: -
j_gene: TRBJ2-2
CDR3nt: TGCGCCAGCAGCTTGGACGGAATGAACACCGGGGAGCTGTTTTTT
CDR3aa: CASSLDGMNTGELFF

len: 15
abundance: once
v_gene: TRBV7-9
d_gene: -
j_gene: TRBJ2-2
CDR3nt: TGTGCCAGCAGCTTTTCGGTCAGAAACACCGGGGAGCTGTTTTTT
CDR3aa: CASSFSVRNTGELFF

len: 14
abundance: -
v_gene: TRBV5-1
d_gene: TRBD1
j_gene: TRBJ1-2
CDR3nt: TGCGCCAGCAGCTTGGGAACAGGGGCCTATGGCTACACCTTC
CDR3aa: CASSLGTGAYGYTF

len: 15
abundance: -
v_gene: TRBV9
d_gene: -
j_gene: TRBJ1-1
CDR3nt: TGTGCCAGCAGCGTAGGTGACAGATTGAACACTGAAGCTTTCTTT
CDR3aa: CASSVGDRLNTEAFF

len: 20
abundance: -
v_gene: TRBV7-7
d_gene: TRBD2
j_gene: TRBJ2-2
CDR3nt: TGTGCTAGCAGCCCTATAAGACCCCTAGCGGGAGGACCGAACACCGGGGAGCTGTTTTTT
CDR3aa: CASSPIRPLAGGPNTGELFF

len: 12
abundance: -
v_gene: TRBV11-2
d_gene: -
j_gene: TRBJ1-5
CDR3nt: TGTGCCAGCAGCTTCGGGACGAGCCCCCAGCATTTT
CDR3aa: CASSFGTSPQHF

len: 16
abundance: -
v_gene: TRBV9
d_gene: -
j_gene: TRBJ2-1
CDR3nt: TGTGCCAGCAGCGGCCCTTCGAAGGGTTACTACAATGAGCAGTTCTTC
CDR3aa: CASSGPSKGYYNEQFF

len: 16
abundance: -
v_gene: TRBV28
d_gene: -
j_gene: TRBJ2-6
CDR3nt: TGTGCCAGCAGGACAGGTGGGGGGACGGGGGCCAACGTCCTGACTTTC
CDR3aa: CASRTGGGTGANVLTF

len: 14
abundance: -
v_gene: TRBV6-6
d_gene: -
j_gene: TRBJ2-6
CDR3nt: TGTGCCAGCAGTTACCGGTCGGGGGCCAACGTCCTGACTTTC
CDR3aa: CASSYRSGANVLTF

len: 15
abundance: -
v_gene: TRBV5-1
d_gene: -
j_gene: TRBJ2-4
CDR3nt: TGCGCCAGCAGCTTGGCCCCCGGTCCCGAAAACATTCAGTACTTC
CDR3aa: CASSLAPGPENIQYF

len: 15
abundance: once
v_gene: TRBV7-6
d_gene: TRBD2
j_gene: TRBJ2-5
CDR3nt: TGTGCCAGCAGTTCGCTAGCGGGAGGCCAAGAGACCCAGTACTTC
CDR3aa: CASSSLAGGQETQYF

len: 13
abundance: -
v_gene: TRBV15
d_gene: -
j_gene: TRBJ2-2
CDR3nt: TGTGCCACCGGAGACAGGAACACCGGGGAGCTGTTTTTT
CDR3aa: CATGDRNTGELFF

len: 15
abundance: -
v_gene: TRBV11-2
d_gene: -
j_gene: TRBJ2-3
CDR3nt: TGTGCCAGCAGCACACTGGGACTGAACACAGATACGCAGTATTTT
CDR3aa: CASSTLGLNTDTQYF

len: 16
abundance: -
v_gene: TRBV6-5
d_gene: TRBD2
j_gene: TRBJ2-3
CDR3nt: TGTGCCAGCAGTTACTCGAGCGGGAGGGACACAGATACGCAGTATTTT
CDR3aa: CASSYSSGRDTDTQYF

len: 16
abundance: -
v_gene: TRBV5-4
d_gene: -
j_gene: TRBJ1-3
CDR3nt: TGTGCCAGCAGCTTGGGGGGTCGGAGGCCTGGAAACACCATATATTTT
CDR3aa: CASSLGGRRPGNTIYF

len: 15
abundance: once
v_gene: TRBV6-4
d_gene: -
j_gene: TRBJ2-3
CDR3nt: TGTGCCAGCAGTGGGACCGGTCGATTGACGGATACGCAGTATTTT
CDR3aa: CASSGTGRLTDTQYF

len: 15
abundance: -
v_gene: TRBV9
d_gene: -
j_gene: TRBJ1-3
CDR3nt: TGTGCCAGCAGCCCCCGGGGACTTCTTGGAAACACCATATATTTT
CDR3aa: CASSPRGLLGNTIYF

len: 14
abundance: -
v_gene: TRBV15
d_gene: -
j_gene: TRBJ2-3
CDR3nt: TGTGCCACCAGCAGAGATAAGAAGGCAGATACGCAGTATTTT
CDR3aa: CATSRDKKADTQYF